This T cell receptor beta chain derives from a study of blood T cell repertoires in COVID-19. The wider study: The study drew acute and convalescent COVID-19 samples from the United States, Italy and Spain.

The assay was immunoSEQ multiplex PCR, and TCRdb's table has in-frame clones only and misses some. The sample lists around 260,000 clones; 80% to 95% were seen once. Sequenced sample: peripheral blood. The clonotype originates from a person aged 18 to 29 with COVID-19, enrolled during active disease.

CDR3: CASSQALAGAYEQYF. For the CDR3, the DNA is TGTGCCAGCAGCCAAGCTCTAGCGGGGGCCTACGAGCAGTACTTC. This chain joins TRBV3-1 (or the pseudogene TRBV3-2) and TRBJ2-7, with 10 bases fitting TRBD2. Losses at the gene ends were 1 base for V and 2 bases for J; bases not matched to a gene: 2. This CDR3 is built from 15 residues. CDR1 and CDR2 from the germline V gene are LGHDT and YNNKEL (reference sequence).